These T cell receptor beta chains were read from a single sample in a study of identical twins. TCRdb ran MiXCR on the 5' RACE reads and lists one entry per CDR3 protein. The sample consists of around 670,000 distinct CDR3 sequences, 5.5% to 6.5% of them appearing once. The sequenced sample was naive T cells sorted from blood. The receptors come from a man in his late teens or twenties in good health. Each CDR3 is given with its conserved first and last residue. Each record gives: J gene, clone size, V gene, D gene, CDR3 protein, CDR3 DNA. A D gene is named only where the DNA matches it firmly. Rows may omit the clone size; those that give it use once, few, many or a size class.

TRBJ1-4 many TRBV7-9 - CASSLDIGLSIEKLFF TGTGCCAGCAGCTTAGATATAGGACTGTCTATTGAAAAACTGTTTTTT
TRBJ2-1 many TRBV6-1 - CATETGTGILNEQFF TGTGCCACAGAAACCGGGACCGGGATCTTGAATGAGCAGTTCTTC
TRBJ2-1 many TRBV5-1 TRBD2 CASSLEAAGPYNEQFF TGCGCCAGCAGCTTGGAGGCAGCGGGACCTTACAATGAGCAGTTCTTC
TRBJ2-2 few TRBV30 - CAWSVRASSGELFF TGTGCCTGGAGTGTAAGGGCTAGTTCCGGGGAGCTGTTTTTT
TRBJ2-3 - TRBV2 TRBD2 CASSAGTSGIGDTQYF TGTGCCAGCAGCGCTGGGACTAGCGGGATAGGTGATACGCAGTATTTT
TRBJ2-3 few TRBV6-2/TRBV6-3 - CASGYSDTQYF TGTGCCAGCGGCTATTCGGATACGCAGTATTTT
TRBJ2-3 - TRBV5-1 TRBD1 CASSTTTGAPDTQYF TGCGCCAGCAGCACGACGACAGGGGCCCCAGATACGCAGTATTTT
TRBJ2-5 few TRBV29-1 - CSGEGGAGGETQYF TGCAGCGGGGAAGGCGGGGCCGGTGGAGAGACCCAGTACTTC
TRBJ1-1 - TRBV7-9 - CASSYLGDEAFF TGTGCCAGCAGCTACTTAGGAGATGAAGCTTTCTTT
TRBJ2-5 - TRBV3-1 TRBD1 CVSSRKRQGQETQYF TGTGTCAGCAGCCGAAAGCGACAGGGACAAGAGACCCAGTACTTC
TRBJ1-4 few TRBV18 - CASSPSGGQEKLFF TGTGCCAGCTCACCCTCGGGGGGGCAAGAAAAACTGTTTTTT
TRBJ2-2 few TRBV9 - CASSVVSGAVNTGELFF TGTGCCAGCAGCGTAGTCTCGGGGGCGGTCAACACCGGGGAGCTGTTTTTT
TRBJ2-1 many TRBV12-3/TRBV12-4 - CASSLFGDYNEQFF TGTGCCAGCAGTTTGTTCGGGGACTACAATGAGCAGTTCTTC
TRBJ2-7 few TRBV4-3 - CASSQVLGQSYEQYF TGCGCCAGCAGCCAAGTATTGGGACAATCCTACGAGCAGTACTTC
TRBJ2-3 - TRBV2 TRBD2 CASSGGLASDTQYF TGTGCCAGCAGTGGAGGACTAGCGTCAGATACGCAGTATTTT
TRBJ2-3 - TRBV24-1 TRBD1 CATSDRGTGLFRTDTQYF TGTGCCACCAGTGATCGGGGGACAGGGTTATTCCGCACAGATACGCAGTATTTT
TRBJ2-2 few TRBV4-3 TRBD1 CASSQDSQGAGTGELFF TGCGCCAGCAGCCAAGATTCTCAGGGGGCGGGCACCGGGGAGCTGTTTTTT
TRBJ2-6 - TRBV18 - CASSPSGSGANVLTF TGTGCCAGCTCACCATCCGGCTCTGGGGCCAACGTCCTGACTTTC
TRBJ2-3 few TRBV7-2 - CASSFTGPTDTQYF TGTGCCAGCAGCTTCACAGGACCGACAGATACGCAGTATTTT
TRBJ2-5 many TRBV4-1 TRBD2 CASSQTTSVQETQYF TGCGCCAGCAGCCAGACGACTAGCGTACAAGAGACCCAGTACTTC
TRBJ2-3 - TRBV18 TRBD2 CASSPTGEGYTDTQYF TGTGCCAGCTCCCCCACCGGGGAGGGTTACACAGATACGCAGTATTTT
TRBJ2-3 many TRBV5-1 TRBD1 CASSLDRGGTDTQYF TGTGCCAGCAGCTTAGACAGGGGGGGTACAGATACGCAGTATTTT
TRBJ1-2 few TRBV5-1 - CASSLVVSGGRAGYTF TGCGCCAGCAGCTTGGTTGTAAGTGGCGGCCGGGCCGGCTACACCTTC
TRBJ2-1 many TRBV4-1 - CASSQPGLTNEQFF TGCGCCAGCAGCCAACCGGGACTCACTAATGAGCAGTTCTTC
TRBJ2-5 - TRBV18 TRBD1 CASSPRQGSSMETQYF TGTGCCAGCTCACCGCGACAGGGATCCTCTATGGAGACCCAGTACTTC
TRBJ2-1 many TRBV6-5 TRBD2 CASSYSLGGVSGRGQFF TGTGCCAGCAGCTACTCTCTCGGAGGGGTCAGCGGGAGGGGGCAGTTCTTC
TRBJ2-4 many TRBV27 - CASSDGSILAKNIQYF TGTGCCAGCAGTGACGGGTCAATCTTAGCCAAAAACATTCAGTACTTC
TRBJ2-1 many TRBV12-3/TRBV12-4 TRBD2 CASTIAGAGENEQFF TGTGCCAGCACCATAGCGGGAGCTGGAGAGAATGAGCAGTTCTTC
TRBJ2-7 many TRBV27 - CASSFTVGGSEQYF TGTGCCAGCAGTTTTACCGTTGGCGGCTCCGAGCAGTACTTC
TRBJ1-1 - TRBV6-1 - CASSPSAHSGTEAFF TGTGCCAGCAGCCCCAGTGCACATTCGGGCACTGAAGCTTTCTTT
TRBJ2-3 many TRBV20-1 - CSARDPWADTDTQYF TGCAGTGCTAGAGATCCGTGGGCAGACACAGATACGCAGTATTTT
TRBJ1-1 many TRBV20-1 - CSATQGNMVPEAFF TGCAGTGCTACACAGGGTAACATGGTTCCTGAAGCTTTCTTT
TRBJ1-1 few TRBV4-3 - CASSPQGTPEAFF TGCGCCAGCAGCCCCCAAGGGACACCTGAAGCTTTCTTT
TRBJ1-6 few TRBV7-3 - CASSLMAGGNSPLHF TGTGCCAGCAGCTTAATGGCGGGTGGGAATTCACCCCTCCACTTT
TRBJ2-5 many TRBV27 - CASSPWAGMGGETQYF TGTGCCAGCAGCCCCTGGGCGGGAATGGGAGGAGAGACCCAGTACTTC
TRBJ2-1 few TRBV30 - CAWIPQPVVPYNEQFF TGTGCCTGGATCCCTCAACCAGTCGTCCCCTACAATGAGCAGTTCTTC
TRBJ2-7 - TRBV7-8 - CASSFRVGYEQYF TGTGCCAGCAGCTTTAGGGTTGGCTACGAGCAGTACTTC
TRBJ2-3 many TRBV24-1 TRBD1 CATDDRESDTQYF TGTGCCACCGACGACAGGGAATCAGATACGCAGTATTTT
TRBJ2-2 - TRBV10-3 TRBD2 CAAARTSGSNTGELFF TGTGCCGCCGCACGGACTAGCGGATCGAACACCGGGGAGCTGTTTTTT
TRBJ2-3 - TRBV20-1 TRBD2 CSASPRLAGYTDTQYF TGCAGTGCTAGCCCCCGGCTAGCGGGCTACACAGATACGCAGTATTTT
TRBJ2-7 - TRBV18 TRBD2 CASSLPGLAESSYEQYF TGTGCCAGCTCACTACCGGGACTAGCGGAAAGCTCCTACGAGCAGTACTTC
TRBJ1-4 many TRBV20-1 - CSARPLISGTRNEKLFF TGCAGTGCTAGGCCCCTAATCTCCGGGACAAGAAATGAAAAACTGTTTTTT
TRBJ1-1 many TRBV6-5 - CASSYRVRSEAFF TGTGCCAGCAGTTACAGAGTCCGAAGTGAAGCTTTCTTT
TRBJ1-1 few TRBV5-1 - CASRSGVTTEAFF TGCGCCAGCAGGTCAGGGGTGACCACTGAAGCTTTCTTT
TRBJ2-7 many TRBV20-1 TRBD2 CSARDRREGLEQYF TGCAGTGCTAGAGATAGGCGGGAGGGCCTCGAGCAGTACTTC
TRBJ2-3 many TRBV12-3/TRBV12-4 TRBD2 CASSPLAGGVTDTQYF TGTGCCAGCAGTCCGTTAGCGGGAGGGGTCACAGATACGCAGTATTTT